These 32 T cell receptor beta chains originate from one sample sequenced in a study of siplizumab effects on memory and regulatory T cells. Sequencing was performed with immunoSEQ multiplex PCR; in TCRdb, only in-frame clones are kept and a portion is missing. The sample lists fewer than 85,000 clones; 95% were seen once. Sequencing was done on a sample of CD8+ T cells sorted from blood. The receptors were sampled from a human donor in good health.

This clone was recorded once. The chain is built from TRBV10-2 and TRBJ2-5; 11 nucleotides agree with TRBD1. Germline CDR1 reads WSHSY; CDR2 reads SAAADI. The CDR3 is 15 amino acids. V shed 10 bases, J shed 2 bases, and the junction held 9 bases outside the gene matches. The CDR3 DNA sequence: TGCGCCACCGTGCCCGGACAGGGGGCGCAAGAGACCCAGTACTTC. Its translation: CATVPGQGAQETQYF.

The CDR3 loop reads CSAVHDNEQFF. In DNA, the CDR3 is TGCAGCGCCGTCCACGACAATGAGCAGTTCTTC. The chain couples TRBV29-1 to TRBJ2-1; D is unclear. CDR1 is SQVTM and CDR2 is ANQGSEA in the germline V gene. The V end was cut by 7 bases, the J end by 5 bases, with 9 bases between. This CDR3 has 11 amino acids.

The CDR3 is CASSLYGDTQYF. The DNA for the CDR3 is TGTGCCAGCAGCTTATATGGAGATACGCAGTATTTT. The chain carries TRBV7-6 and TRBJ2-3; no clear D. With 2 bases removed from V and 5 bases from J, the gap between germline ends came to 5 bases. The CDR3 is 12 amino acids. CDR1 and CDR2 from the germline V gene are SGHVS and FNYEAQ. Full variable domain (missing parts from reference TRBV7-6 and TRBJ2-3): GAGVSQSPRYKVTKRGQDVALRCDPISGHVSLYWYRQALGQGPEFLTYFNYEAQQDKSGLPNDRFSAERPEGSISTLTIQRTEQRDSAMYRCASSLYGDTQYFGPGTRLTVL.

This rearrangement joins TRBV7-9 to TRBJ2-7; D is perhaps TRBD1 or TRBD2 (5 bases each). Trimming left V 6 bases short and J 6 bases short, with 15 bases between. The CDR3 runs 13 residues. Per germline, CDR1 SEHNR and CDR2 FQNEAQ (reference sequence). In nucleotides, the CDR3 is TGTGCCAGCAGTTCCGGGACCCCCTCCGAGCAGTACTTC. It encodes CASSSGTPSEQYF. Drawing the rest from reference TRBV7-9 and TRBJ2-7, the complete variable domain is DTGVSQNPRHKITKRGQNVTFRCDPISEHNRLYWYRQTLGQGPEFLTYFQNEAQLEKSRLLSDRFSAERPKGSFSTLEIQRTEQGDSAMYLCASSSGTPSEQYFGPGTRLTVT.

This chain connects TRBV27 to TRBJ2-2; D perhaps matches TRBD1 (5 bases). CDR1 MNHEY and CDR2 SMNVEV come from the germline V gene (reference sequence). The V end was cut by 5 bases, the J end by 8 bases, with 12 bases between. The CDR3 extends over 13 amino acids. CDR3 protein: CASSLKGRGELFF. DNA of the CDR3: TGTGCCAGCAGTCTCAAGGGGCGGGGGGAGCTGTTTTTT.

This clone has just a few counts. V is TRBV7-6 and J is TRBJ1-5, with TRBD1 as a possible D gene (6 bases). CDR1 SGHVS and CDR2 FNYEAQ come from the germline V gene. V gave up 5 bases and J gave up 9 bases, with 11 bases separating them. This CDR3 region has 12 residues. The CDR3 here is CASSQQGTPQHF. CDR3 DNA sequence: TGTGCCAGCAGCCAACAGGGAACGCCCCAGCATTTT.

The chain is built from TRBV19 and TRBJ1-5; D gene ambiguous. In germline, CDR1 is LNHDA, CDR2 SQIVND (reference sequence). V lost 0 bases and J 5 bases, leaving 11 bases between the germline ends. The CDR3 contains 15 residues. For the CDR3, the DNA is TGTGCCAGTAGTATAGATCCACCCATCGATCAGCCCCAGCATTTT. Translating gives CASSIDPPIDQPQHF.

The chain joins TRBV27 to TRBJ2-5; 7 bases line up with TRBD1. Germline values: CDR1 MNHEY, CDR2 SMNVEV (reference sequence). V lost 0 bases, J lost 2 bases, and 3 bases stayed unmatched. CDR3 length equals 15 residues. CDR3 bases: TGTGCCAGCAGTTTATCGACAGGGTGGCAAGAGACCCAGTACTTC. This gives the protein CASSLSTGWQETQYF.

The chain has TRBV27 and TRBJ1-5, with D uncertain. CDR1 and CDR2 (germline): MNHEY, SMNVEV (reference sequence). V was cut by 5 bases and J by 5 bases, with 10 bases left in between. The CDR3 is 13 residues long. CDR3 DNA sequence: TGTGCCAGCAGTCAAGGAATACATCAGCCCCAGCATTTT. Translating gives CASSQGIHQPQHF.

The V gene is TRBV30, the J gene TRBJ2-7; D call uncertain. The V and J ends lost 0 bases and 3 bases respectively, with 6 bases between them. Germline loops: CDR1 GTSNPN, CDR2 SVGIG (reference sequence). This CDR3 region has 12 residues. This CDR3 reads CAWSVRHYEQYF. CDR3 in DNA: TGTGCCTGGAGTGTACGTCACTACGAGCAGTACTTC. The entire variable domain, with the rest obtained from reference TRBV30 and TRBJ2-7, is as follows: SQTIHQWPATLVQPVGSPLSLECTVEGTSNPNLYWYRQAAGRGLQLLFYSVGIGQISSEVPQNLSASRPQDRQFILSSKKLLLSDSGFYLCAWSVRHYEQYFGPGTRLTVT.

The chain uses TRBV11-2 and TRBJ2-5, with D possibly matching TRBD1 (5 bases). The V and J ends lost 1 base and 1 base respectively, with 7 bases between them. Germline V gene sequence: CDR1 SGHAT, CDR2 FQNNGV. The CDR3 has 14 amino acids. The CDR3 DNA sequence: TGTGCCAGCAGCTTAGTCAGGGCCCAAGAGACCCAGTACTTC. It yields the protein CASSLVRAQETQYF. The variable domain in full, completed from reference TRBV11-2 and TRBJ2-5, reads EAGVAQSPRYKIIEKRQSVAFWCNPISGHATLYWYQQILGQGPKLLIQFQNNGVVDDSQLPKDRFSAERLKGVDSTLKIQPAKLEDSAVYLCASSLVRAQETQYFGPGTRLLVL.

The chain joins TRBV6-6 to TRBJ1-1; D is uncertain. The CDR3 sequence is 14 residues long. Trimming shortened V by 5 bases and J by 6 bases, and 16 bases separated the two germline ends. Germline CDR1 and CDR2: MNHNY and SVGAGI (reference sequence). The CDR3 sequence is CASSPRVEIPEAFF. CDR3 coding DNA: TGTGCCAGCAGTCCCAGAGTCGAGATACCTGAAGCTTTCTTT.

The rearrangement links TRBV4-1 to TRBJ2-5; the D is unclear. The germline V gene has CDR1 MGHRA and CDR2 YSYEKL. With 4 bases removed from V and 1 base from J, the gap between germline ends came to 16 bases. The CDR3 extends over 16 amino acids. The CDR3 loop is CASSRSVERPQETQYF. DNA for the CDR3: TGCGCCAGCAGCCGAAGTGTAGAGCGACCCCAAGAGACCCAGTACTTC.

The V gene is TRBV2, the J gene TRBJ1-1, with 7 bases identical to TRBD1. The CDR3 has 14 amino acids. Per germline, CDR1 SNHLY and CDR2 FYNNEI. Trimming took 8 bases from V and 1 from J; bases not matched to a gene: 7. The CDR3 loop is CASGEGQRNTEAFF. The CDR3 DNA is TGTGCCAGCGGGGAGGGACAGAGGAACACTGAAGCTTTCTTT.

The chain employs TRBV27 and TRBJ2-7; tentatively, D is TRBD2 (5 bases). Between the trimmed V and J ends, which lost 2 bases and 2 bases, there was a span of 16 bases. CDR3 length: 16 amino acids. Germline V gene lookup returns CDR1 MNHEY and CDR2 SMNVEV (reference sequence). Here the CDR3 reads CASSLASSASTYEQYF. DNA of the CDR3: TGTGCCAGCAGTTTAGCTAGCTCCGCCAGTACCTACGAGCAGTACTTC.

Only a few counts were recorded for this clone. This chain connects TRBV5-4 to TRBJ1-1; a possible D gene is TRBD1 (5 bases). In germline, CDR1 is SGHNT, CDR2 YYREEE (reference sequence). Between the trimmed V and J ends, which lost 4 bases and 7 bases, there was a span of 8 bases. The CDR3 sequence is 11 residues long. Written as DNA, the CDR3 is TGTGCCAGCAGCATGGGGGGTGAAGCTTTCTTT. Translated: CASSMGGEAFF.

V usage is TRBV6-6 and J usage is TRBJ1-5; TRBD1 matches at 9 bases. The germline gives CDR1 MNHNY, CDR2 SVGAGI (reference sequence). With 2 bases clipped from V and 6 bases from J, the junction kept 8 bases outside the gene matches. The CDR3 is 16 residues long. The CDR3 bases are TGTGCCAGCAGTTACCCCTGGGACAGGGAAGCTCAGCCCCAGCATTTT. Amino acids: CASSYPWDREAQPQHF.

The gene calls are TRBV2 and TRBJ2-7, with no clear D. Germline CDR1 is SNHLY and CDR2 is FYNNEI. The CDR3 is 16 residues long. Trimming shortened V by 5 bases and J by 2 bases, and 19 bases separated the two germline ends. CDR3 sequence (DNA): TGTGCCAGCAGTCCCCGAGGTGCGGTTAGTCCCTACGAGCAGTACTTC. Translated, it gives CASSPRGAVSPYEQYF. The full variable domain, in which reference TRBV2 and TRBJ2-7 provide the parts outside the CDR3, is EPEVTQTPSHQVTQMGQEVILRCVPISNHLYFYWYRQILGQKVEFLVSFYNNEISEKSEIFDDQFSVERPDGSNFTLKIRSTKLEDSAMYFCASSPRGAVSPYEQYFGPGTRLTVT.

V and J are TRBV6-5 and TRBJ2-7; no reliable D call. There are 14 residues in the CDR3. Germline V gene lookup returns CDR1 MNHEY and CDR2 SVGAGI. V shed 0 bases and J shed 0 bases, with 6 bases lying between them. The CDR3 DNA reads as TGTGCCAGCAGTTACTCCGGTGCCTCCTACGAGCAGTACTTC. Its protein product is CASSYSGASYEQYF.

J is TRBJ2-6 and V is TRBV27; tentatively, D is TRBD2 (5 bases). The CDR3 runs 16 residues. Trimming left V 9 bases short and J 0 bases short, with 15 bases between. Germline-derived CDR1 and CDR2 are MNHEY and SMNVEV (reference sequence). Here the CDR3 DNA reads TGTGCCAGTTCATACGGGATACTCTCTGGGGCCAACGTCCTGACTTTC. Translated, it gives CASSYGILSGANVLTF. Supplemented by reference TRBV27 and TRBJ2-6, the full variable domain reads EAQVTQNPRYLITVTGKKLTVTCSQNMNHEYMSWYRQDPGLGLRQIYYSMNVEVTDKGDVPEGYKVSRKEKRNFPLILESPSPNQTSLYFCASSYGILSGANVLTFGAGSRLTVL.

The chain employs TRBV4-1 and TRBJ2-1; D not certain. With 0 bases removed from V and 10 bases from J, the gap between germline ends came to 7 bases. The CDR3 spans 12 residues. CDR1 and CDR2 (germline): MGHRA, YSYEKL. The CDR3 bases are TGCGCCAGCAGCCAAGAACTCCTAGAGCAGTTCTTC. Its translation is CASSQELLEQFF.

V and J are TRBV7-9 and TRBJ2-7; 10 bases map to TRBD1. Trimming took 11 bases from V and 4 from J; bases not matched to a gene: 5. Per germline, CDR1 SEHNR and CDR2 FQNEAQ (reference sequence). The CDR3 length is 12 residues. CDR3 bases: TGTGCCGGACAGGGGGATGGATACGAGCAGTACTTC. Translating it yields CAGQGDGYEQYF. The variable domain in full, with the rest retrieved from reference TRBV7-9 and TRBJ2-7, is DTGVSQNPRHKITKRGQNVTFRCDPISEHNRLYWYRQTLGQGPEFLTYFQNEAQLEKSRLLSDRFSAERPKGSFSTLEIQRTEQGDSAMYLCAGQGDGYEQYFGPGTRLTVT.

This clone was found a few times. Here the CDR3 reads CASCVNQPQHF. CDR3 DNA: TGCGCCAGCTGCGTCAATCAGCCCCAGCATTTT. The genes are TRBV10-2 and TRBJ1-5; no definite D call. The CDR3 is 11 amino acids. Per the germline V gene, CDR1 is WSHSY and CDR2 is SAAADI. Between the trimmed V and J ends, which lost 8 bases and 3 bases, there was a span of 5 bases.

The gene calls are TRBV19 and TRBJ2-7; 7 bases match TRBD2. V gave up 7 bases and J gave up 5 bases; unmatched junction bases: 14. The CDR3 loop spans 15 amino acids. CDR1 and CDR2 from the germline V gene are LNHDA and SQIVND (reference sequence). The CDR3 loop reads CASTPRRGSGNEQYF. In DNA, the CDR3 is TGTGCCAGTACCCCCCGGCGCGGGAGCGGCAACGAGCAGTACTTC. The full variable domain, with the rest looked up from reference TRBV19 and TRBJ2-7, is DGGITQSPKYLFRKEGQNVTLSCEQNLNHDAMYWYRQDPGQGLRLIYYSQIVNDFQKGDIAEGYSVSREKKESFPLTVTSAQKNPTAFYLCASTPRRGSGNEQYFGPGTRLTVT.

J is TRBJ1-4 and V is TRBV5-1; no clear D. This CDR3 comprises 15 residues. The germline gives CDR1 SGHRS, CDR2 YFSETQ. V shed 2 bases and J shed 0 bases, with 8 bases lying between them. This CDR3 reads CASSFSAATNEKLFF. The CDR3 DNA sequence: TGCGCCAGCAGCTTTTCCGCAGCAACTAATGAAAAACTGTTTTTT.

This chain uses TRBV7-8 with TRBJ2-7; no clear D. Per the germline V gene, CDR1 is SGHVS and CDR2 is FQNEAQ. The CDR3 sequence is 11 residues long. V was shortened by 5 bases and J by 3 bases, with 5 bases between the two germline ends. CDR3 sequence (DNA): TGTGCCAGCAGCCTCAGCTACGAGCAGTACTTC. It translates to CASSLSYEQYF.

This clone has more than one count but fewer than ten. V is TRBV30 and J is TRBJ1-2; possible D gene TRBD1, 6 bases. Trimming stripped 6 bases from V and 3 bases from J, with 14 bases between. The CDR3 consists of 13 residues. CDR1 is GTSNPN, CDR2 SVGIG, per germline (reference sequence). The CDR3 coding sequence is TGTGCCTGCCTCCGGGACACAGACTATGGCTACACCTTC. Translated, it gives CACLRDTDYGYTF.

The rearrangement links TRBV5-8 to TRBJ2-1, with D unresolved. The V end was cut by 4 bases, the J end by 0 bases, with 11 bases between. The CDR3 is made up of 15 amino acids. Germline CDR1 is SGHTS and CDR2 is YDEGEE. The DNA for the CDR3 is TGTGCCAGCAGCCTGGATTCTAGCTCCTACAATGAGCAGTTCTTC. This sequence encodes CASSLDSSSYNEQFF.

The gene calls are TRBV7-8 and TRBJ2-7, with D unclear. The CDR3 is 14 residues long. The V gene's germline CDR1 is SGHVS and CDR2 FQNEAQ. Trimming took 1 base from V and 2 from J, leaving 9 bases between them. The chain's CDR3 is CASSLVSRTYEQYF. The CDR3 coding sequence is TGTGCCAGCAGCTTAGTATCCCGGACCTACGAGCAGTACTTC.

This chain connects TRBV11-2 to TRBJ2-7; tentative D call: TRBD2 (6 bases). This CDR3 has 13 amino acids. V lost 4 bases and J 7 bases, leaving 14 bases between the germline ends. The germline V gene has CDR1 SGHAT and CDR2 FQNNGV. CDR3 bases: TGTGCCAGCAGCTACGGGACTGCCGTGGAGCAGTACTTC. Its protein product is CASSYGTAVEQYF.

The CDR3 region is CASSAPAGPRSGELFF. In DNA, the CDR3 is TGTGCCAGCAGCGCCCCAGCGGGACCCAGGAGCGGGGAGCTGTTTTTT. The chain links TRBV9 to TRBJ2-2, with 7 bases lining up with TRBD2. After removal of 3 bases from V and 7 bases from J, the junction contained 12 bases not matched to a gene. The CDR3 totals 16 residues. CDR1 is SGDLS, CDR2 YYNGEE, per germline.

The chain is built from TRBV29-1 and TRBJ2-3; 15 bases are a match to TRBD2. The germline V gene has CDR1 SQVTM and CDR2 ANQGSEA. The CDR3 is 15 amino acids. Germline trimming cut 6 bases from V and 8 bases from J; bases unmatched to any gene: 9. CDR3 protein: CSVDTGLAGGGTQYF. As DNA, the CDR3 is TGCAGCGTAGACACGGGACTAGCGGGAGGTGGTACGCAGTATTTT.